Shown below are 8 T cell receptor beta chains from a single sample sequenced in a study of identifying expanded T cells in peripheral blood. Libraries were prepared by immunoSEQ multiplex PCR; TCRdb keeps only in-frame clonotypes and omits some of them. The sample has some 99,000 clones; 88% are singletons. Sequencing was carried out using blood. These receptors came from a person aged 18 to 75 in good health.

In DNA, the CDR3 is TGTGCCAGCAGCCGAGGGACAGGGAAACACGAGCAGTACTTC. This gives the protein CASSRGTGKHEQYF. V and J are TRBV11-1 and TRBJ2-7; 9 bases are shared with TRBD1. The CDR3 has 14 amino acids. Trimming took 5 bases from V and 5 from J; bases not matched to a gene: 7. Germline V gene lookup returns CDR1 SGHAT and CDR2 FQDESV (reference sequence). The full variable domain, with the rest looked up from reference TRBV11-1 and TRBJ2-7, is EAEVAQSPRYKITEKSQAVAFWCDPISGHATLYWYRQILGQGPELLVQFQDESVVDDSQLPKDRFSAERLKGVDSTLKIQPAELGDSAMYLCASSRGTGKHEQYFGPGTRLTVT.

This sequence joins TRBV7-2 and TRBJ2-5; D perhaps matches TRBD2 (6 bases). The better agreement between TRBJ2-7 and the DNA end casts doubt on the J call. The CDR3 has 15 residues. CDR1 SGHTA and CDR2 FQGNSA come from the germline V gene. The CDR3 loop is CASQAYSGVSYEQYF. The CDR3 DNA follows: TGTGCCAGCCAGGCGTATTCGGGAGTTTCCTACGAGCAGTACTTC.

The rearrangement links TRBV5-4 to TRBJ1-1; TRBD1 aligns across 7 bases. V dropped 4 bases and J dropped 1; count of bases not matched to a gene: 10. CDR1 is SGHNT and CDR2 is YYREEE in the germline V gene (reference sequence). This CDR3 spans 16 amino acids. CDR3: CASSLSPGTANTEAFF. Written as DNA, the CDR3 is TGTGCCAGCAGCCTGAGTCCCGGGACAGCGAACACTGAAGCTTTCTTT.

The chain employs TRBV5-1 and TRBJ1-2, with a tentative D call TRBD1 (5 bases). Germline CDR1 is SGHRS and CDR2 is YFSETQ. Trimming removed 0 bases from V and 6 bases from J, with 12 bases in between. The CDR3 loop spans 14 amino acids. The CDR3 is CASSLDPVGHGYTF. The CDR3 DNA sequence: TGCGCCAGCAGCTTGGACCCCGTGGGGCATGGCTACACCTTC.

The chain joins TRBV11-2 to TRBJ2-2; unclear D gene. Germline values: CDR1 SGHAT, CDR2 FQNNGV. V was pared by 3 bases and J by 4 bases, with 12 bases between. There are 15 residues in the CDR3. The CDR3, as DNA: TGTGCCAGCAGCTTCCGTCCGCTCCTCACCGGGGAGCTGTTTTTT. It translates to CASSFRPLLTGELFF.

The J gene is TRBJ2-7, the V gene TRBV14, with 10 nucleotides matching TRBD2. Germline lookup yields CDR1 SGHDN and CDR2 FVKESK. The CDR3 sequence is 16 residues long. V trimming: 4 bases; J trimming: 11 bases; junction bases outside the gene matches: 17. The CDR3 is CASSPQSSGGGNVKYF. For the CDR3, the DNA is TGTGCCAGCAGCCCCCAGTCGAGCGGGGGGGGAAACGTGAAGTACTTC.

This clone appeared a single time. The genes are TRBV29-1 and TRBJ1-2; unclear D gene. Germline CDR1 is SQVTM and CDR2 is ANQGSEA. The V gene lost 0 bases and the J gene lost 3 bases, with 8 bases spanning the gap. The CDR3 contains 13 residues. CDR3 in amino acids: CSVEDRADYGYTF. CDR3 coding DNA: TGCAGCGTTGAAGATCGGGCTGACTATGGCTACACCTTC. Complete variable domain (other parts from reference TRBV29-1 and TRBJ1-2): SAVISQKPSRDICQRGTSLTIQCQVDSQVTMMFWYRQQPGQSLTLIATANQGSEATYESGFVIDKFPISRPNLTFSTLTVSNMSPEDSSIYLCSVEDRADYGYTFGSGTRLTVV.

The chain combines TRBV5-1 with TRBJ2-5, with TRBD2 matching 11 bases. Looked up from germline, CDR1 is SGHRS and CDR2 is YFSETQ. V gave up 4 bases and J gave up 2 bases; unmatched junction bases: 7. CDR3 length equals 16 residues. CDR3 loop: CASSLGTSGSQETQYF. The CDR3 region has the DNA TGCGCCAGCAGCCTAGGGACTAGCGGATCACAAGAGACCCAGTACTTC.